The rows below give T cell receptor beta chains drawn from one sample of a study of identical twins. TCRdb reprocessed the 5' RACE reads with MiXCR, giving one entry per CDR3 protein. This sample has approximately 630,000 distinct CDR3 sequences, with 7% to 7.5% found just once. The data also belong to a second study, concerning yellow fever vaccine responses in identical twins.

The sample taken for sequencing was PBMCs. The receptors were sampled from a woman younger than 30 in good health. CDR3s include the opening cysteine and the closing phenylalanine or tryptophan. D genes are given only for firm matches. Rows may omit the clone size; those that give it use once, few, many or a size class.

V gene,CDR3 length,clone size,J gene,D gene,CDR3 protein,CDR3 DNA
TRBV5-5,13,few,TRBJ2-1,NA,CASSSGIHNEQFF,TGTGCCAGCAGTTCTGGGATTCACAATGAGCAGTTCTTC
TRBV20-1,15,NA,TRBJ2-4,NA,CSALLPLGAKNIQYF,TGCAGTGCGCTTTTGCCTCTCGGTGCCAAAAACATTCAGTACTTC
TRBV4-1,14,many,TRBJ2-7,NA,CASSSIGEFQEQYF,TGCGCCAGCAGCAGCATAGGGGAATTTCAAGAGCAGTACTTC
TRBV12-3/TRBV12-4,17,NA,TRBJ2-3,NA,CASSLKGESDRRFAQYF,TGTGCCAGCAGTTTAAAGGGGGAGAGTGACAGGCGATTTGCGCAGTATTTT
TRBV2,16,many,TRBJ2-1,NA,CASSESPLDTYNEQFF,TGTGCCAGCAGTGAAAGTCCGCTAGATACCTACAATGAGCAGTTCTTC
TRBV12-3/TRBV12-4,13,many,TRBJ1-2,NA,CASSLFARNGYTF,TGTGCCAGCAGTTTATTCGCGAGGAATGGCTACACCTTC
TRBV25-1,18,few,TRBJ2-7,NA,CASSEQVYSGGAPYEQYF,TGTGCCAGCAGTGAACAGGTTTACTCAGGGGGGGCTCCCTACGAGCAGTACTTC
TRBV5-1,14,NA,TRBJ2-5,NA,CASSFGSHQETQYF,TGCGCCAGCAGCTTTGGGTCTCACCAAGAGACCCAGTACTTC
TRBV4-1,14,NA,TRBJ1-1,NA,CASSTMGRGTEAFF,TGCGCCAGCAGCACAATGGGCAGGGGCACTGAAGCTTTCTTT
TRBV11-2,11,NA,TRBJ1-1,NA,CASTRGREAFF,TGTGCCAGCACCAGGGGCAGGGAAGCTTTCTTT
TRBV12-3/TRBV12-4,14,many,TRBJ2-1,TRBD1,CASSPTGVQNEQFF,TGTGCCAGCAGTCCTACAGGGGTTCAAAATGAGCAGTTCTTC
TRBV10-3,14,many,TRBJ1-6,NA,CAIRGFRENSPLHF,TGTGCCATCAGGGGGTTCAGGGAAAACTCACCCCTCCACTTT
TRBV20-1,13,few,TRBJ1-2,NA,CSARAGGRYGYTF,TGCAGTGCTAGAGCGGGGGGCCGCTATGGCTACACCTTC
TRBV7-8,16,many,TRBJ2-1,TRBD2,CASSFTGTSGVNEQFF,TGTGCCAGCAGCTTTACCGGGACTAGCGGGGTCAATGAGCAGTTCTTC
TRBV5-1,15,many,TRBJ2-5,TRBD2,CASSLSAGGAETQYF,TGCGCCAGCAGCTTATCAGCGGGAGGTGCGGAGACCCAGTACTTC
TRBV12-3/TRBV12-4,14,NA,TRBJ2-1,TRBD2,CASSGLAFNNEQFF,TGTGCCAGCAGTGGACTAGCGTTTAACAATGAGCAGTTCTTC
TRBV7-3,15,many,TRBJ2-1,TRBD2,CASSLTGLADNEQFF,TGTGCCAGCAGCTTAACGGGACTAGCGGACAATGAGCAGTTCTTC
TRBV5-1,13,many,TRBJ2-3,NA,CASRTSSTDTQYF,TGCGCCAGCAGAACCTCTAGCACAGATACGCAGTATTTT
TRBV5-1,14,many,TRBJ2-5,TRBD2,CASSRGLAAPTQYF,TGCGCCAGCAGCCGGGGACTAGCGGCCCCGACCCAGTACTTC
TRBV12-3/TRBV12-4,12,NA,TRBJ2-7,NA,CASSPLPHEQYF,TGTGCCAGCAGCCCCTTGCCACACGAGCAGTACTTC
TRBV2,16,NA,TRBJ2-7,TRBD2,CASSTRTSGRAYEQYF,TGTGCCAGCAGTACTAGGACTAGCGGGAGGGCCTACGAGCAGTACTTC
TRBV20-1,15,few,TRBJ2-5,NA,CSARVPTRRQETQYF,TGCAGTGCTAGAGTTCCGACTAGGCGGCAAGAGACCCAGTACTTC
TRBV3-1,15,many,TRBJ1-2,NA,CASSQGVSANYGYTF,TGTGCCAGCAGCCAAGGGGTCAGCGCTAACTATGGCTACACCTTC
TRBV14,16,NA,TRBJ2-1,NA,CASRGKMDSSYNEQFF,TGTGCCAGCAGGGGTAAGATGGACAGCTCCTACAATGAGCAGTTCTTC
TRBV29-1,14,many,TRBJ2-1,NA,CSVEGADSYNEQFF,TGCAGCGTGGAGGGCGCGGACTCCTACAATGAGCAGTTCTTC
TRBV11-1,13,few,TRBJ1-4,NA,CASSHALQEKLFF,TGTGCCAGCAGCCATGCTCTCCAGGAAAAACTGTTTTTT
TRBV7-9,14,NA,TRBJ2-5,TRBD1,CASSSGQFQETQYF,TGTGCCAGCAGCTCGGGACAGTTCCAAGAGACCCAGTACTTC
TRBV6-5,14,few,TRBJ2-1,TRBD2,CASSYSGGAYEQFF,TGTGCCAGCAGTTACAGCGGGGGGGCTTATGAGCAGTTCTTC
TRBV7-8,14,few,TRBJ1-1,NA,CASSPVSKDTEAFF,TGTGCCAGCAGCCCTGTGTCGAAGGACACTGAAGCTTTCTTT
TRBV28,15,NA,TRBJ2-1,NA,CASSLSAGGGYEQFF,TGTGCCAGCAGTTTATCCGCCGGTGGGGGATATGAGCAGTTCTTC
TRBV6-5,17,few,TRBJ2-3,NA,CASSYPPGYASTDTQYF,TGTGCCAGCAGTTACCCACCAGGGTATGCTAGCACAGATACGCAGTATTTT
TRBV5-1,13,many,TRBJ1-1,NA,CASSKEVGTEAFF,TGCGCCAGCAGTAAAGAGGTGGGCACTGAAGCTTTCTTT
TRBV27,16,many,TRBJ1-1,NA,CASSLKGNPVSTEAFF,TGTGCCAGCAGTTTAAAAGGGAACCCCGTGAGCACTGAAGCTTTCTTT
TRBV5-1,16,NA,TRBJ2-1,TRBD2,CASSLALAGAINEQFF,TGCGCCAGCAGCTTGGCTCTAGCGGGAGCAATCAATGAGCAGTTCTTC
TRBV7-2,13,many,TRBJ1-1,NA,CASSPSGYTEAFF,TGTGCCAGCAGCCCCTCTGGATACACTGAAGCTTTCTTT
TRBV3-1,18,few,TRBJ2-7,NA,CASSQANRWGHGSYEQYF,TGTGCCAGCAGCCAAGCGAACCGGTGGGGTCACGGCTCCTACGAGCAGTACTTC
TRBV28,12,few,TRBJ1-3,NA,CASAGQTVPIYF,TGTGCCAGCGCGGGGCAGACGGTGCCCATATATTTT
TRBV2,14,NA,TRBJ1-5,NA,CASSRTETNQPQHF,TGTGCCAGCAGTCGGACAGAGACTAATCAGCCCCAGCATTTT
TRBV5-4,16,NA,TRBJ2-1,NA,CASSPGETGDYNEQFF,TGTGCCAGCAGCCCGGGGGAAACAGGCGACTACAATGAGCAGTTCTTC
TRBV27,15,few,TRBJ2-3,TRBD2,CASSFSSGSADTQYF,TGTGCCAGCAGTTTCAGTAGCGGGAGTGCAGATACGCAGTATTTT
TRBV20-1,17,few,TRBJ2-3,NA,CSARPPWGNQSTDTQYF,TGCAGTGCTAGACCTCCGTGGGGGAACCAAAGCACAGATACGCAGTATTTT